This TCR beta chain came from a study of T cell responses to AZD1222 COVID-19 vaccine. Study observations and caveats: Donors were mostly white British, more females; clonal diversity possibly underestimated. Baseline seropositivity characterized only six or seven AZD1222 recipients. Rises in breadth and depth of Spike-specific TCRs came after two AZD1222 doses.

Profiling relied on immunoSEQ multiplex PCR, and the TCRdb table lists in-frame clones only, not all of them. The repertoire holds 75,000 to 95,000 clones, with 91% as singletons. The CDR3 covers 14 residues. CDR1 is SGHNT, CDR2 YYREEE, per germline (reference sequence). The ends were cut back, 2 bases at V and 5 bases at J, with 14 bases in the middle. Details on this clone: As yet, its antigen is unknown.

The chain is built from TRBV5-4 and TRBJ2-7; TRBD1 is a possible D gene (6 bases). This TCR was recovered from an adult who received the AZD1222 COVID-19 vaccine. The sample consisted of peripheral blood, taken 28 days after the second AZD1222 dose. The CDR3 bases are TGTGCCAGCAGCTTTGCAGGGGCTAGGGACGAGCAGTACTTC. Its protein is CASSFAGARDEQYF.